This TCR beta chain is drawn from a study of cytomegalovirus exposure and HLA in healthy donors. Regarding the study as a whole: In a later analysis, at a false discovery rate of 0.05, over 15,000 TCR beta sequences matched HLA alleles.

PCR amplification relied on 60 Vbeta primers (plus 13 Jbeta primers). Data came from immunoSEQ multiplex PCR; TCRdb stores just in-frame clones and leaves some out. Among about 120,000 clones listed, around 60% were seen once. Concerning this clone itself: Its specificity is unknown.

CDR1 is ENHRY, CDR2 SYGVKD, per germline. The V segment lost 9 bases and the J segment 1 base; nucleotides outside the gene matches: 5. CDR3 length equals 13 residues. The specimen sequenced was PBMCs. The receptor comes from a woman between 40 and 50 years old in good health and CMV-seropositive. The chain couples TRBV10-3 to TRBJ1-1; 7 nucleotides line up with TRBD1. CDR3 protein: CAIREGANTEAFF. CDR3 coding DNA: TGTGCCATTCGAGAGGGGGCGAACACTGAAGCTTTCTTT.